The clone carrying this TCR beta chain has only a few counts. Its antigen is unknown. The use of a sample-barcoded 5' primer and a J-beta primer mix characterized a second PCR of about 6 to 11 cycles. TCRdb reanalysed the 5' RACE reads using MiXCR and keeps one entry per CDR3 protein. The sample holds some 880,000 distinct CDR3 sequences, around 34% seen once. The data derive from a study of blood T cells in healthy people across ages. Findings and limits, study-wide: PBMCs left unsorted prevented a conclusive naive versus antigen-experienced comparison. Unknown donor CMV status possibly confounded expanded clonotype changes. The authors considered diversity estimates from one million T cells to be underestimates.

This CDR3 has 13 residues. V was pared by 3 bases and J by 7 bases, with 9 bases between. What was sequenced was blood. This rearrangement joins TRBV12-3 or TRBV12-4 to TRBJ2-2; maybe TRBD2 (6 bases). This TCR was sampled from a man between 18 and 29 years old in good health. Written as DNA, the CDR3 is TGTGCCAGCAGTTTCGCGGGGATCGGGGAGCTGTTTTTT. Protein product: CASSFAGIGELFF.